This entry features one T cell receptor beta chain sequence. The target of this receptor is not known. Base quality data are lacking; no much larger clone is found one base away. Trimming at the junction amounts to 3 bases on V and 0 bases on J, and the germline ends lie 3 bases apart. The cysteine opens and the phenylalanine closes a CDR3 of 13 amino acids. Solely the CDR3 DNA is kept, with 39 bases framed from the first base. CDR1 and CDR2, per the germline V gene, are SNHLY and FYNNEI. The CDR3 regions of human TCRbeta chains were analyzed by immunosequencing. On the authors' methods: TCRs in the repertoires were matched against a reference library of SARS-CoV-2-specific TCRs that had been generated with the MIRA antigen-specificity platform. Breadth meant the fraction of unique TCRs that were SARS-CoV-2-associated, whereas depth meant the fraction of total T cells that were SARS-CoV-2-associated. Using the MIRA data, each spike-specific TCR was mapped to the spike region that the TCR reacts to and placed in a CD4 or CD8 class. Log10-transformed breadth and depth values were compared by one-way ANOVA with Sidak's multiple comparisons tests. Entries here come from immuneACCESS through TCRdb and include only in-frame sequences with V and J called. Some clones fail to appear in such tables; in the studies checked, an unresolved V gene covers under half of the shortfall, and the cause of the remainder is unknown. For V, J and clone size, that table is used; D and trimming come from the DNA. The sample table holds fewer than 120,000 clones, of which about 88% were seen once. Clones ranked in the top ten supply more than 1.5% of the sample.

This sample was included in a study of T cell responses to AZD1222 COVID-19 vaccine (dated by TCRdb to the early 2020s). In terms of the full investigation: Because spike-specific TCR depth and breadth did not differ between the two schedules, AZD1222 recipients who got a second dose at roughly 4 weeks were pooled with those who got a second dose at roughly 12 weeks. TCR sequencing covered fewer than 250 trial participants: 200 to 220 given two doses of AZD1222 and around 26 given two doses of MenACWY control vaccine. Trial participants were enrolled by age into subgroups of 18-55, 56-69 and 70-plus years, and around 150, 29 and 61 TCR-sequenced participants, respectively, were included in these subgroups.

The intended sense of this specimen's time point label: baseline before first vaccination. The vaccinee samples were drawn from two UK trials, COV001 and COV002, one of which was a single-blind randomized controlled phase 2/3 trial testing AZD1222 (ChAdOx1 nCoV-19) in healthy adults. For TCRbeta chain sequencing, PBMC samples were collected from trial participants at day 0 and at day 28 after the second dose. Overall results and qualifications from the work: Vaccine-associated CD4 TCRs spanned the whole spike protein, with dominant responses in regions 160-218 and 743-854. Participants were mostly white British, with more females than males. The authors suggested clonal diversity may have been underestimated. The 56-69-year group was small, and its depth increase did not reach significance, likely because of low power. After two AZD1222 doses, spike-specific TCR breadth and depth were significantly higher than at day 0 and than in MenACWY recipients. Because no day 14 peak-response samples were available, the repertoires could be characterized only after the peak T cell response. Conclusions about previously exposed vaccinees were limited because only six or seven AZD1222 recipients were SARS-CoV-2 seropositive at baseline. Epitopes outside the regions mutated in the B.1.351 and B.1.1.7 variants were reportedly recognized by nearly half of the unique spike-specific TCRs.

Sample: peripheral blood, taken on day 0 of AZD1222 vaccination. The clonotype originates from an adult in good health. The sequence links TRBV2 to TRBJ2-4; the D gene identity is not certain. The CDR3 region has the sequence CASSDGAKNIQYF. Here is the DNA: TGTGCCAGCAGTGACGGAGCCAAAAACATTCAGTACTTC.